Given below is one T cell receptor beta chain in context. No antigen is known for it. Repertoires were generated with immunoSEQ multiplex PCR, while TCRdb's copy carries only in-frame clones and drops some. Of around 20,000 clones in the sample, around 80% were seen once. This record belongs to a study of CD4 T cells in relation to SARS-CoV-2 and coronaviruses. Study-level background: Controls used an HIV-1 Nef peptide pool or no peptide.

The study's findings and limits: Crossreactivity was assessed only for spike protein, not other viral proteins.

From germline, CDR1 is MNHEY and CDR2 SVGAGI. This CDR3 has 15 amino acids. J lost 6 bases, V lost 5 bases, and 9 bases had no gene match. Before the COVID-19 pandemic, during about 2010-2018, CD4+ T cells were taken from unexposed donors. CD4+ T cells were isolated from the cells after around 11 days of culture. Source material: CD4+ T cells from PBMCs, cultured in vitro. The TCR comes from a human donor in good health. The chain has TRBV6-5 and TRBJ2-1; 8 bases map to TRBD1. As DNA, the CDR3 is TGTGCCAGCAGTCACCAGGGGGCGCCGGGCAATGAGCAGTTCTTC. This gives the protein CASSHQGAPGNEQFF.